The 15 T cell receptor beta chains in this list originate from one sample, sequenced in a study of identifying expanded T cells in peripheral blood. TCRdb's copy holds only in-frame clones and misses some; the assay was immunoSEQ multiplex PCR. Among some 78,000 clones listed, more than 75% were seen once. Specimen: blood. The receptors were gathered from a person aged 18 to 70 in good health.

This chain connects TRBV14 to TRBJ2-7, with D uncertain. The CDR3 spans 15 residues. V lost 2 bases and J lost 2, with 13 bases in between. Germline-derived CDR1 and CDR2 are SGHDN and FVKESK. The CDR3 here is CASSQKIGRTYEQYF. The DNA for the CDR3 is TGTGCCAGCAGCCAAAAGATAGGGCGCACCTACGAGCAGTACTTC.

Comment on this clone: The same CDR3 also results from other DNA sequences found in this sample. The chain combines TRBV6-5 with TRBJ2-3; 7 bases align to TRBD1. The ends lost 2 bases at V and 1 base at J; junction bases unmatched: 0. The CDR3 runs to 14 residues. From germline, CDR1 is MNHEY and CDR2 SVGAGI. CDR3 bases: TGTGCCAGCAGTTACGGACAGGGCACAGATACGCAGTATTTT. Its protein product is CASSYGQGTDTQYF.

The chain has TRBV6-5 and TRBJ1-5, with unresolved D. V lost 0 bases, J lost 5 bases, and 5 bases lay in between. Germline-derived CDR1 and CDR2 are MNHEY and SVGAGI. This CDR3 has 13 residues. The DNA of the CDR3 is TGTGCCAGCAGTTACTCGTCTTATCAGCCCCAGCATTTT. As protein: CASSYSSYQPQHF.

The rearrangement links TRBV6-1 to TRBJ2-7, with D perhaps matching TRBD1 (6 bases). CDR3 length equals 15 residues. The V end was cut by 2 bases, the J end by 3 bases, with 14 bases between. Looked up from germline, CDR1 is MNHNS and CDR2 is SASEGT. CDR3 protein: CASSEYGTPGYEQYF. CDR3 DNA: TGTGCCAGCAGTGAATACGGGACACCAGGCTACGAGCAGTACTTC.

The chain couples TRBV7-9 to TRBJ2-3, with a possible D match to TRBD1 (5 bases). The CDR3 length is 16 residues. Trimming took off 5 bases at V and 5 bases at J, with 20 bases between the two ends. CDR1 and CDR2 from the germline V gene are SEHNR and FQNEAQ (reference sequence). CDR3 loop: CASSPHPQGFVDTQYF. The CDR3 DNA follows: TGTGCCAGCAGCCCACACCCCCAGGGATTCGTAGATACGCAGTATTTT.

V is TRBV6-5 and J is TRBJ2-2, with D possibly matching TRBD2 (6 bases). This CDR3 is 14 amino acids long. CDR1 MNHEY and CDR2 SVGAGI come from the germline V gene. Between the trimmed V and J ends, which lost 6 bases and 5 bases, there was a span of 13 bases. The CDR3: CASSPWGLTGELFF. The CDR3, as DNA: TGTGCCAGCAGCCCCTGGGGACTTACCGGGGAGCTGTTTTTT.

The chain is built from TRBV6-5 and TRBJ1-6; D remains ambiguous. The CDR3 is 12 residues long. Germline-derived CDR1 and CDR2 are MNHEY and SVGAGI. V shed 2 bases and J shed 13 bases, with 9 bases lying between them. The CDR3 protein is CASSYRASPLHF. The CDR3 DNA reads as TGTGCCAGCAGTTACAGGGCCTCTCCCCTCCACTTT.

CDR3 nucleotides: TGTGCCAGCAGCAAAGACAGGGGGACCTACGAGCAGTACTTC. Translated, it gives CASSKDRGTYEQYF. The chain carries TRBV6-5 and TRBJ2-7, with 9 bases aligning to TRBD1. Trimming at V came to 6 bases and at J to 2 bases, leaving 5 bases not matched to a gene. The CDR3 is 14 residues long. The germline V gene encodes CDR1 MNHEY and CDR2 SVGAGI.

The rearrangement links TRBV7-6 to TRBJ2-2, with 13 bases fitting TRBD2. Germline V lookup: CDR1 SGHVS, CDR2 FNYEAQ. The junction had 5 bases not matched to a gene; V was cut back by 3 bases and J by 7 bases. CDR3 size: 16 residues. The CDR3 coding sequence is TGTGCCAGCAGCTTGGAACTAGCGGGGGGGTACGGGGAGCTGTTTTTT. As protein: CASSLELAGGYGELFF.

The chain carries TRBV28 and TRBJ2-3; the D is unclear. The germline gives CDR1 MDHEN, CDR2 SYDVKM. CDR3 length equals 15 residues. Trimming shortened V by 3 bases and J by 4 bases, and 14 bases separated the two germline ends. CDR3 bases: TGTGCCAGCAGTTTCTCTCTTGACGGGTCAGATACGCAGTATTTT. Residues: CASSFSLDGSDTQYF.

The chain has TRBV7-2 and TRBJ1-6, with D tentatively TRBD1 (6 bases). Per the germline V gene, CDR1 is SGHTA and CDR2 is FQGNSA. V gave up 5 bases and J gave up 0 bases, with 17 bases separating them. The CDR3 runs 18 residues. CDR3 loop: CASSPHGGQSSYNSPLHF. The CDR3 region has the DNA TGTGCCAGCAGCCCACACGGGGGGCAGAGCTCCTATAATTCACCCCTCCACTTT.

Only one count was recorded for this clone. The chain joins TRBV4-2 to TRBJ1-2, with D perhaps matching TRBD1 (5 bases). CDR1 and CDR2 from the germline V gene are LGHNA and YNFKEQ. The CDR3 length is 19 residues. V shed 0 bases and J shed 4 bases, with 24 bases lying between them. The CDR3 loop is CASSQDQNLGPGQIYGYTF. In DNA, the CDR3 is TGTGCCAGCAGCCAAGATCAGAACCTCGGACCCGGACAAATCTATGGCTACACCTTC.

The chain carries TRBV5-5 and TRBJ2-1; 11 bases agree with TRBD2. The J segment lost 6 bases and the V segment lost 2 bases, leaving 4 bases of the junction unmatched. Germline loops: CDR1 SGHKS, CDR2 YYEKEE (reference sequence). CDR3 length equals 15 residues. CDR3 DNA: TGTGCCAGCAGCTTAGTAGCGGGGGGGCTCAATGAGCAGTTCTTC. As protein: CASSLVAGGLNEQFF.

The V and J genes are TRBV6-5 and TRBJ2-7; D possibly corresponds to TRBD2 (5 bases). Trimming took 6 bases from V and 2 from J, leaving 17 bases between them. The germline V gene encodes CDR1 MNHEY and CDR2 SVGAGI. The CDR3 consists of 15 residues. The CDR3 is CASRSGWEQTYEQYF. The DNA for the CDR3 is TGTGCCAGCAGGTCCGGGTGGGAGCAAACCTACGAGCAGTACTTC.

Written as DNA, the CDR3 is TGTGCCAGCAGCTCGGAGAATGAGCAGTTCTTC. This encodes CASSSENEQFF. This rearrangement joins TRBV5-6 to TRBJ2-1, with D unclear. This CDR3 region has 11 residues. Germline CDR1 SGHDT, CDR2 YYEEEE. Trimming shortened V by 3 bases and J by 7 bases, and 5 bases separated the two germline ends.